Listed here is a single T cell receptor beta chain. The antigen is not known. The CDR3 has 15 residues. Trimming took 7 bases from V and 1 from J, leaving 16 bases between them. Per germline, CDR1 MNHNS and CDR2 SASEGT. The data derive from a study of response to subunit inactivated influenza vaccine. Study-wide points: The authors offered the suggestion that each seasonal influenza vaccination recruits few new T cells.

TCRdb analysed the RT-PCR reads with MiXCR anew, one entry per CDR3 protein. This sample has about 650,000 distinct CDR3 sequences, with 15% to 18% found just once. The starting material was PBMCs from blood, obtained roughly 12 days after vaccination. The receptor was isolated from a man between 50 and 59 years old who received an inactivated influenza vaccine. The chain combines TRBV6-1 with TRBJ2-5, with D maybe TRBD1 (6 bases). Written as DNA, the CDR3 is TGTGCCAGCAACCCCATCGTGGGGGCCCAAGAGACCCAGTACTTC. This encodes CASNPIVGAQETQYF.